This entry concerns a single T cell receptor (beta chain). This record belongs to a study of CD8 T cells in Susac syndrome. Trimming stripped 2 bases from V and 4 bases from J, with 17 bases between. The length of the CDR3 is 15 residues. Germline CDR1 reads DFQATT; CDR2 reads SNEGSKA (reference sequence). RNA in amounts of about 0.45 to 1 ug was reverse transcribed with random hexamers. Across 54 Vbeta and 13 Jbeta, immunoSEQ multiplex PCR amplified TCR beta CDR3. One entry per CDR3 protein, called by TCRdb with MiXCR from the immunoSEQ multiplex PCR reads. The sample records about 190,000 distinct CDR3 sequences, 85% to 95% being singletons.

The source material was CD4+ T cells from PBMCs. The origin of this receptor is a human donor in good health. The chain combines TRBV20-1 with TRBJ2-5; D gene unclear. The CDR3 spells CSARNNGARVETQYF. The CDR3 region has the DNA TGCAGTGCTAGAAACAATGGAGCGCGAGTAGAGACCCAGTACTTC.